This entry lists 8 T cell receptor beta chains sequenced from one sample in a study of T cells in Graves' hyperthyroidism and ophthalmopathy. TCR beta CDR3 region amplification was performed from RNA transcripts. First-round RT-PCR of the TCR CDR3 relied on the HTBI primer set. TCRdb re-called the multiplex PCR reads with MiXCR, one entry per CDR3 protein. The profile shows more than 450,000 distinct CDR3 sequences, 13% to 15% of them singletons. Material for sequencing was blood. These receptors were obtained from a woman aged 40 to 50 with Graves' hyperthyroidism.

This clonotype came up many times. V gene TRBV28 combines with J gene TRBJ1-6, with D uncertain. V was clipped by 6 bases and J by 7 bases, with 16 bases between them. The CDR3 has 15 residues. Looked up from germline, CDR1 is MDHEN and CDR2 is SYDVKM. The CDR3 DNA reads TGTGCCAGCAGCACCCCCTCAATGGGGAATTCACCCCTCCACTTT. Protein product: CASSTPSMGNSPLHF.

V is TRBV3-1 and J is TRBJ2-7; the match to TRBD1 covers 8 bases. The CDR3 sequence is 15 residues long. Trimming at V came to 0 bases and at J to 3 bases, leaving 4 bases not matched to a gene. Per germline, CDR1 LGHDT and CDR2 YNNKEL (reference sequence). CDR3 in amino acids: CASSQDPGGVYEQYF. The CDR3 DNA reads TGTGCCAGCAGCCAAGATCCAGGGGGCGTCTACGAGCAGTACTTC.

The chain is built from TRBV4-1 and TRBJ2-5, with unresolved D. Germline CDR1 MGHRA, CDR2 YSYEKL. The CDR3 has 15 amino acids. Trimming removed 0 bases at V and 4 bases at J, with 12 bases between. CDR3 nucleotides: TGCGCCAGCAGCCAAGATGTCACGATTAGAGAGACCCAGTACTTC. Translated: CASSQDVTIRETQYF.

This clonotype came up many times. The V gene is TRBV30, the J gene TRBJ1-2; perhaps TRBD1 as D (6 bases). The CDR3 sequence is 12 residues long. Germline CDR1 GTSNPN, CDR2 SVGIG (reference sequence). The V gene lost 2 bases and the J gene lost 7 bases, with 11 bases spanning the gap. CDR3 protein: CAWSLQGAGYTF. DNA for the CDR3: TGTGCCTGGAGTTTACAGGGTGCTGGCTACACCTTC. Complete variable domain (other parts from reference TRBV30 and TRBJ1-2): SQTIHQWPATLVQPVGSPLSLECTVEGTSNPNLYWYRQAAGRGLQLLFYSVGIGQISSEVPQNLSASRPQDRQFILSSKKLLLSDSGFYLCAWSLQGAGYTFGSGTRLTVV.

In this sample, this clonotype turned up many times. V is TRBV7-2 and J is TRBJ1-3, with no clear D. Between the trimmed V and J ends, which lost 1 base and 4 bases, there was a span of 17 bases. The CDR3 spans 17 residues. Germline CDR1 reads SGHTA; CDR2 reads FQGNSA. This chain's CDR3 is CASSLEFVPRTGNTIYF. The CDR3 DNA reads as TGTGCCAGCAGCTTAGAGTTCGTCCCACGAACGGGAAACACCATATATTTT. The variable domain in full, with the rest retrieved from reference TRBV7-2 and TRBJ1-3, is GAGVSQSPSNKVTEKGKDVELRCDPISGHTALYWYRQSLGQGLEFLIYFQGNSAPDKSGLPSDRFSAERTGGSVSTLTIQRTQQEDSAVYLCASSLEFVPRTGNTIYFGEGSWLTVV.

At least ten counts were recorded for this clonotype. In DNA, the CDR3 is TGTGCCAGCAGCGGGGGCGGCACAGATACGCAGTATTTT. Its protein product is CASSGGGTDTQYF. This rearrangement joins TRBV28 to TRBJ2-3; D tentatively fits TRBD1 or TRBD2 (6 bases each). Trimming pared 6 bases from V and 1 base from J, leaving 8 bases between. This CDR3 comprises 13 residues. CDR1 MDHEN and CDR2 SYDVKM come from the germline V gene.

This clonotype was seen only once. V gene TRBV5-1 combines with J gene TRBJ2-1, with 8 bases matching TRBD2. Germline CDR1 is SGHRS and CDR2 is YFSETQ. V dropped 3 bases and J dropped 4; count of bases not matched to a gene: 6. The CDR3 contains 15 residues. The CDR3 reads CASSSGTSRYNEQFF. The DNA for the CDR3 is TGCGCCAGCAGCTCCGGGACTAGTCGGTACAATGAGCAGTTCTTC.

The chain links TRBV5-4 to TRBJ2-2; 14 positions agree with TRBD2. V lost 4 bases and J lost 10; bases outside the gene matches: 3. The CDR3 runs 14 residues. Germline assignment: CDR1 SGHNT and CDR2 YYREEE (reference sequence). CDR3 DNA sequence: TGTGCCAGCAGCCTGGGACTAGCGGGAGTGGAGCTGTTTTTT. It translates to CASSLGLAGVELFF.